This T cell receptor beta chain comes out of a study of T cell changes during pregnancy in multiple sclerosis. The CDR3 is made up of 15 amino acids. V trimming: 4 bases; J trimming: 3 bases; junction bases outside the gene matches: 6. CDR1 SGHRS and CDR2 YFSETQ come from the germline V gene. Profiling relied on immunoSEQ multiplex PCR, and the TCRdb table lists in-frame clones only, not all of them. Of tens of thousands of clones in the sample, about 91% are singletons; the top ten hold approximately 5%. The clonotype comes from a female donor with multiple sclerosis, enrolled in a pregnancy study. Material: CD8+ T cells from peripheral blood mononuclear cells, obtained before pregnancy. J is TRBJ2-5 and V is TRBV5-1; TRBD2 agrees at 10 bases. The CDR3 is CASSPPGLAEETQYF. The CDR3 DNA sequence: TGCGCCAGCAGCCCGCCCGGACTAGCGGAAGAGACCCAGTACTTC.